These 9 T cell receptor beta chains share one sample of origin, sequenced in a study of tissue T cells after allogeneic stem cell transplantation. The method was immunoSEQ multiplex PCR; TCRdb's version includes in-frame clones alone and lacks a portion of them. Here the sample spans about 22,000 clones, approximately 69% being singletons. Input material: blood. These receptors all come from a female BALB/c mouse in good health. For this strain, the MHC haplotype corresponds to H2-d.

This clone was counted a single time. The listed genes are named as in mouse. The read ends 1 residue before the CDR3 terminus; that terminus is restored from the germline J gene. The chain uses TRBV19 and TRBJ1-1; D call uncertain. The CDR3 length is 12 residues. Between the trimmed V and J ends, which lost 3 bases and 5 bases, there was a span of 8 bases. Per the germline V gene, CDR1 is FNHDT and CDR2 is SITEND (reference sequence). The DNA read from the CDR3 is TGTGCCAGCAGTAGAGGGTTTACAGAAGTCTTC. Its translation: CASSRGFTEVF. The full CDR3 sequence reads CASSRGFTEVFF.

About this clone: Gene labels here are mouse ones. CDR3 sequence: CASGDPGGAPLQNTLYF. Incomplete CDR3 DNA: TGTGCCAGCGGTGATCCTGGGGGGGCGCCCCTTCAAAACACCTTGTAC. V is TRBV13-2 and J is TRBJ2-4, with TRBD2 matching 10 bases. The observed sequence ends 1 residue before the CDR3 terminus, with the missing tail filled in from the germline J gene. V lost 1 base, J lost 2 bases, and 7 bases stayed unmatched. The CDR3 is 17 residues long. CDR1 is NNHNN, CDR2 SYGAGS, per germline (reference sequence).

Regarding this clone: Gene labels here are mouse ones. The CDR3 bases that were read are TGTGCCAGCGGTGACCACTGGGGGAACTATGCTGAGCAGTTC. Translated: CASGDHWGNYAEQF. The CDR3, in full, reads CASGDHWGNYAEQFF. V usage is TRBV13-2 and J usage is TRBJ2-1, with 8 bases lining up with TRBD2. The read terminates 1 residue ahead of where the CDR3 ends, so the germline J gene completes it. The CDR3 is 15 amino acids. Germline CDR1 is NNHNN and CDR2 is SYGAGS (reference sequence). Trimming removed 2 bases from V and 1 base from J; junction bases left unmatched: 2.

Comments on this clone: The gene names here belong to mouse. The read ends 1 residue shy of where the CDR3 ends; the end is completed using the germline J gene. V and J are TRBV5 and TRBJ2-3, with 10 nucleotides matching TRBD2. The CDR3 loop spans 17 amino acids. Trimming removed 6 bases from V and 0 bases from J; junction bases left unmatched: 9. Germline lookup yields CDR1 LGHNA and CDR2 YNLKQL (reference sequence). The covered CDR3 bases are TGTGCCAGCAGAAGACTGGGGGGCCCTTCTAGTGCAGAAACGCTGTAT. Protein: CASRRLGGPSSAETLY. The whole CDR3 protein is CASRRLGGPSSAETLYF.

To note about this clone: Any gene name here is a mouse gene name. The missing CDR3 end, 1 residue past where the read stops, is filled in from the germline J gene. This sequence joins TRBV13-1 and TRBJ1-6; D is ambiguous. TRBJ1-6 is classed as an ORF, of uncertain function. V was shortened by 2 bases and J by 3 bases, with 9 bases between the two germline ends. Germline V CDR1 and CDR2: NSHNY, SYGAGN. The length of the CDR3 is 15 residues. The CDR3 loop reads CASSELRSYNSPLYF. The covered CDR3 bases are TGTGCCAGCAGTGAGCTCAGGAGCTATAATTCGCCCCTCTAC.

As for this clone: Gene names follow the mouse nomenclature. The observed sequence ends 1 residue before the CDR3 terminus, with the missing tail filled in from the germline J gene. The chain combines TRBV19 with TRBJ1-4; perhaps TRBD1 as D (6 bases). The CDR3 contains 14 residues. Trimming pared 3 bases from V and 1 base from J, leaving 7 bases between. CDR1 and CDR2 (germline): FNHDT, SITEND (reference sequence). This chain's CDR3 is CASSRDNSNERLFF. CDR3 DNA (partial): TGTGCCAGCAGTAGGGACAATTCCAACGAAAGATTATTT.

About this clone itself: The listed genes are named as in mouse. The CDR3 goes on 1 residue after the read ends, and that part is filled in from the germline J gene. The chain carries TRBV13-2 and TRBJ2-4; perhaps TRBD2 as D (7 bases). With 1 base removed from V and 0 bases from J, the gap between germline ends came to 15 bases. The CDR3 spans 17 residues. Germline V lookup: CDR1 NNHNN, CDR2 SYGAGS (reference sequence). This CDR3 is CASGDLGGRGSQNTLYF. Partial CDR3 DNA: TGTGCCAGCGGTGATCTCGGGGGGCGCGGAAGTCAAAACACCTTGTAC.

Turning to this clone: The junction differs from germline at one of its ends, possibly a read error. Germline and genes here are mouse. Read coverage stops 1 residue before the CDR3 terminus; the germline J gene supplies the remainder. At the DNA level, this CDR3 is encoded by other sequences in the same sample as well. The chain carries TRBV5 and TRBJ2-5, with unresolved D. Germline V gene sequence: CDR1 LGHNA, CDR2 YNLKQL (reference sequence). The CDR3 runs 13 residues. The CDR3 sequence is CASSQVHQDTQYF. Partial CDR3 DNA: TGCGCCAGCAGCCAAGTACATCAAGACACCCAGTAC.

On this clone: The gene names given are mouse names. The part of the CDR3 DNA that was read is TGTGCCAGCGGTGAGAGGGACAACTATGCTGAGCAGTTC. This codes for CASGERDNYAEQF. The entire CDR3 sequence reads CASGERDNYAEQFF. The rearrangement links TRBV13-2 to TRBJ2-1; D is perhaps TRBD1 or TRBD2 (5 bases each). The read ends 1 residue early relative to the CDR3; the germline J gene fills the gap. Looked up from germline, CDR1 is NNHNN and CDR2 is SYGAGS (reference sequence). CDR3 length: 14 amino acids. Trimming removed 2 bases at V and 1 base at J, with 7 bases between.